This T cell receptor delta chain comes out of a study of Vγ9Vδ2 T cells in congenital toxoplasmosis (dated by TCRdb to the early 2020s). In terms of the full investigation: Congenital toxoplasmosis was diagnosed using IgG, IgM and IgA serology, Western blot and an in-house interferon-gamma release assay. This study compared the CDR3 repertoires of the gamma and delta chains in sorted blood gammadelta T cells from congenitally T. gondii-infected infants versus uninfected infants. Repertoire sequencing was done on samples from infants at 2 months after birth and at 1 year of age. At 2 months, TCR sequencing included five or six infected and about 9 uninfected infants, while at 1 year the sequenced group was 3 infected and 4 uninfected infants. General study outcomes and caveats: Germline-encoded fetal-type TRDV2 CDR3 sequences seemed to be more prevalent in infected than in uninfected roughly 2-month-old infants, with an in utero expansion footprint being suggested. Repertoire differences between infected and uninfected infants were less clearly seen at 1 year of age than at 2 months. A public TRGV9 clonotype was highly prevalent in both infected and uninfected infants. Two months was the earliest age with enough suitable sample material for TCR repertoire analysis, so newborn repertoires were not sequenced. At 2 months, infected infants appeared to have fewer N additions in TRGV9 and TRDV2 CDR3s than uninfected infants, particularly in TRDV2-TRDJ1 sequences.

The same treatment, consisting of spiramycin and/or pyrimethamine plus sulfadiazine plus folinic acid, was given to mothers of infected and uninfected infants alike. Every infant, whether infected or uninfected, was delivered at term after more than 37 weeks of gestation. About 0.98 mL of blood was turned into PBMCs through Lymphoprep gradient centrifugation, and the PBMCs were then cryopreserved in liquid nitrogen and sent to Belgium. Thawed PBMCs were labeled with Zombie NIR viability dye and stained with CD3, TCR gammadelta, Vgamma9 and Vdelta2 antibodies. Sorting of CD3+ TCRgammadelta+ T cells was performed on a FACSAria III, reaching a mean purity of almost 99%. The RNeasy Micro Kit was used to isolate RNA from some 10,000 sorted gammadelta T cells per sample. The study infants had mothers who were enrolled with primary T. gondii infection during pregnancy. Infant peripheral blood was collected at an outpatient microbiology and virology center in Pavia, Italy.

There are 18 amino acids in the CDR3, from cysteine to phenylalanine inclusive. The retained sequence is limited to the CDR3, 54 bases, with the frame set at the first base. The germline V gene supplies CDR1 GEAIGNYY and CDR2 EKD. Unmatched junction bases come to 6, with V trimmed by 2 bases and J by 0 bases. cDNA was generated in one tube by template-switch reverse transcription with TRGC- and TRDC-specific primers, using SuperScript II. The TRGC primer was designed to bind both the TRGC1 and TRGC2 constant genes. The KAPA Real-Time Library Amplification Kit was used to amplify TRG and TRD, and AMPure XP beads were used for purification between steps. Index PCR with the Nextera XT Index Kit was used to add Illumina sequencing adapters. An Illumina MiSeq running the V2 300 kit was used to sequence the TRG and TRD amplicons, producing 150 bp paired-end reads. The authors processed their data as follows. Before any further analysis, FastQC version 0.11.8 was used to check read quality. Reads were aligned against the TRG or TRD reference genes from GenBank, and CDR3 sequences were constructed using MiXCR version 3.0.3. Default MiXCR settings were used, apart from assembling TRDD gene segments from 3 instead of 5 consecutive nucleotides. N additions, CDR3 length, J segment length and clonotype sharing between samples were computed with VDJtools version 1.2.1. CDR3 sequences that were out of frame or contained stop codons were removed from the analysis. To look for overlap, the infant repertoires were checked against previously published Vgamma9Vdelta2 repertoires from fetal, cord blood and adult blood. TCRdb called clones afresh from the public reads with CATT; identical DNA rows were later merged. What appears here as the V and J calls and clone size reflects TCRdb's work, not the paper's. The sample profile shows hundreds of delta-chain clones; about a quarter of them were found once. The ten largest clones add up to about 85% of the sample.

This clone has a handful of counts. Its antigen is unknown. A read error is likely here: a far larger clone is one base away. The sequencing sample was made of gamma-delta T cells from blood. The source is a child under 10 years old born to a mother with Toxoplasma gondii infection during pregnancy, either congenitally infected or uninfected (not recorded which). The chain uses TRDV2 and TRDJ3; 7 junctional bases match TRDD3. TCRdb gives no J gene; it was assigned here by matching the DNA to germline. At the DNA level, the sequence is TGTGCCTGTGACAGCGGGGGGATTAACTCCTGGGACACCCGACAGATGTTTTTC. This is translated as CACDSGGINSWDTRQMFF.